This is a list of T cell receptor beta chains from one sample in a study of Graves' ophthalmopathy and Graves' hyperthyroidism. TCRdb re-analysed the multiplex PCR reads in MiXCR, keeping a single row per CDR3 protein. This table has 170,000 or so distinct CDR3 sequences, less than 45% appearing once. Input material: peripheral blood. The receptors were sampled from a woman between 40 and 55 years old with Graves' ophthalmopathy. CDR3s include the opening cysteine and the closing phenylalanine or tryptophan. A D gene is named only where the DNA matches it firmly. Clone sizes are given selectively: once, few, many, or a class where the clone is expanded.

CDR3nt: TGTGCCATCAGAGGGACGGCAAAATCTGAGGGCTACACCTTC
CDR3aa: CAIRGTAKSEGYTF
j_gene: TRBJ1-2
d_gene: -
v_gene: TRBV10-3
abundance: -

CDR3nt: TGCGCCAGCAGCTTGCGGGTTCCCGGGACAACAAACTATGGCTACACCTTC
CDR3aa: CASSLRVPGTTNYGYTF
j_gene: TRBJ1-2
d_gene: -
v_gene: TRBV5-1
abundance: many

CDR3nt: TGTGCCAGTAGTACCACAGCGGGACCCTACGAGCAGTACTTC
CDR3aa: CASSTTAGPYEQYF
j_gene: TRBJ2-7
d_gene: TRBD2
v_gene: TRBV19
abundance: -

CDR3nt: TGTGCCTGGAGTTCTGATATTCCGTTTCGTGAGCCCCAGCATTTT
CDR3aa: CAWSSDIPFREPQHF
j_gene: TRBJ1-5
d_gene: -
v_gene: TRBV30
abundance: many

CDR3nt: TGTGCCAGCAGTTCCCGGGGGACAGGGGATTCACCCCTCCACTTT
CDR3aa: CASSSRGTGDSPLHF
j_gene: TRBJ1-6
d_gene: TRBD1
v_gene: TRBV6-5
abundance: -

CDR3nt: TGTGCCAGCAGGAGGGGGCAATCCTACGAGCAGTACTTC
CDR3aa: CASRRGQSYEQYF
j_gene: TRBJ2-7
d_gene: TRBD1
v_gene: TRBV28
abundance: once

CDR3nt: TGTGCCAGCAGCTCCCTAGGGGAAACTGAAGCTTTCTTT
CDR3aa: CASSSLGETEAFF
j_gene: TRBJ1-1
d_gene: -
v_gene: TRBV4-2
abundance: once

CDR3nt: TGCGCCAGCAGCGTGGACATAAGCACTGAAGCTTTCTTT
CDR3aa: CASSVDISTEAFF
j_gene: TRBJ1-1
d_gene: -
v_gene: TRBV5-1
abundance: once

CDR3nt: TGTGCCAGTAGTGGCACAGGGAGGTTTTATGGCTACACCTTC
CDR3aa: CASSGTGRFYGYTF
j_gene: TRBJ1-2
d_gene: -
v_gene: TRBV19
abundance: -

CDR3nt: TGTGCCAGTTCGGCCGACAGGGGCGAACATGGCTACACCTTC
CDR3aa: CASSADRGEHGYTF
j_gene: TRBJ1-2
d_gene: TRBD1
v_gene: TRBV18
abundance: many

CDR3nt: TGCAGTGCTAGAGATACCTACGATAGAGGGGGCTCGGACTATGGCTACACCTTC
CDR3aa: CSARDTYDRGGSDYGYTF
j_gene: TRBJ1-2
d_gene: TRBD1
v_gene: TRBV20-1
abundance: many

CDR3nt: TGCGCCAGCAGCTCTGCAGGGATACCTGGAAACACCATATATTTT
CDR3aa: CASSSAGIPGNTIYF
j_gene: TRBJ1-3
d_gene: -
v_gene: TRBV5-1
abundance: many

CDR3nt: TGTGCCTGGAGTTCGAGGGTGAATCAGCCCCAGCATTTT
CDR3aa: CAWSSRVNQPQHF
j_gene: TRBJ1-5
d_gene: -
v_gene: TRBV30
abundance: many

CDR3nt: TGTGCCAGCACCGCTAGCGGGGGAATAGGGGAGACCCAGTACTTC
CDR3aa: CASTASGGIGETQYF
j_gene: TRBJ2-5
d_gene: TRBD2
v_gene: TRBV7-2
abundance: medium-sized

CDR3nt: TGTGCCAGCAGACGTAGCCACTATGGCTACACCTTC
CDR3aa: CASRRSHYGYTF
j_gene: TRBJ1-2
d_gene: -
v_gene: TRBV7-9
abundance: -

CDR3nt: TGTGCCAGCGGAGCCGGGACAGGGACCTACGAGCAGTACTTC
CDR3aa: CASGAGTGTYEQYF
j_gene: TRBJ2-7
d_gene: TRBD1
v_gene: TRBV2
abundance: many

CDR3nt: TGTGCCAGCAGCCGAGAGACCCATGGTCAGCCCCAGCATTTT
CDR3aa: CASSRETHGQPQHF
j_gene: TRBJ1-5
d_gene: -
v_gene: TRBV6-1
abundance: -

CDR3nt: TGCAGTGCCCGGAGGAGGTCCTCCTACGAGCAGTACTTC
CDR3aa: CSARRRSSYEQYF
j_gene: TRBJ2-7
d_gene: -
v_gene: TRBV20-1
abundance: -

CDR3nt: TGTGCCAGCAGCTTAGAGCAGGGAACGAACACTGAAGCTTTCTTT
CDR3aa: CASSLEQGTNTEAFF
j_gene: TRBJ1-1
d_gene: -
v_gene: TRBV7-8
abundance: -

CDR3nt: TGTGCCAGCAGCCATGACAGCAATCGAGGCAAAAACATTCAGTACTTC
CDR3aa: CASSHDSNRGKNIQYF
j_gene: TRBJ2-4
d_gene: -
v_gene: TRBV3-1
abundance: many

CDR3nt: TGTGCCAGCAGTCTAACCGGGACTAGCGCCTGGGGCGAGCAGTACTTC
CDR3aa: CASSLTGTSAWGEQYF
j_gene: TRBJ2-7
d_gene: TRBD2
v_gene: TRBV11-2
abundance: many

CDR3nt: TGTGCCAGCAGCTTAGATCGATCAGGGTACGCTTTCTTT
CDR3aa: CASSLDRSGYAFF
j_gene: TRBJ1-1
d_gene: -
v_gene: TRBV11-2
abundance: -

CDR3nt: TGTGCAGCTAGCTGGGGGGGAGGAACTGAAGCTTTCTTT
CDR3aa: CAASWGGGTEAFF
j_gene: TRBJ1-1
d_gene: -
v_gene: TRBV12-5
abundance: once

CDR3nt: TGTGCCAGCAGCCTTCTGGACAGGGGCTTGAACACTGAAGCTTTCTTT
CDR3aa: CASSLLDRGLNTEAFF
j_gene: TRBJ1-1
d_gene: TRBD1
v_gene: TRBV6-1
abundance: -

CDR3nt: TGTGCCAGCAGTTACTCGCCTAGGGGAGAGACCCAGTACTTC
CDR3aa: CASSYSPRGETQYF
j_gene: TRBJ2-5
d_gene: -
v_gene: TRBV6-2/TRBV6-3
abundance: few

CDR3nt: TGTGCCAGCAGTTTCAACCGTAGAGAGACCCAGTACTTC
CDR3aa: CASSFNRRETQYF
j_gene: TRBJ2-5
d_gene: -
v_gene: TRBV27
abundance: -

CDR3nt: TGCGCCAGCAGGTCAGGGTTGGGCACTGAAGCTTTCTTT
CDR3aa: CASRSGLGTEAFF
j_gene: TRBJ1-1
d_gene: -
v_gene: TRBV5-1
abundance: many

CDR3nt: TGTGCCAGCAGCCCCGCCATGGCGGAGTACGAGCAGTACTTC
CDR3aa: CASSPAMAEYEQYF
j_gene: TRBJ2-7
d_gene: -
v_gene: TRBV9
abundance: -

CDR3nt: TGTGCCAGCAGCTTAGCAAGAACAGGGGGTCGCGGCTACACCTTC
CDR3aa: CASSLARTGGRGYTF
j_gene: TRBJ1-2
d_gene: TRBD1
v_gene: TRBV11-2
abundance: once

CDR3nt: TGTGCCAGCTCACGTGCCGAGACAGGGAGTGGCTACACCTTC
CDR3aa: CASSRAETGSGYTF
j_gene: TRBJ1-2
d_gene: TRBD1
v_gene: TRBV18
abundance: many

CDR3nt: TGTGCCAGCAGGCAACAGGGGCCTAGCAATCAGCCCCAGCATTTT
CDR3aa: CASRQQGPSNQPQHF
j_gene: TRBJ1-5
d_gene: TRBD1
v_gene: TRBV28
abundance: many

CDR3nt: TGTGCCAGCGGGGACAGTAACTATGGCTACACCTTC
CDR3aa: CASGDSNYGYTF
j_gene: TRBJ1-2
d_gene: TRBD1
v_gene: TRBV28
abundance: many

CDR3nt: TGTGCCAGCAGAACAGGGGGCTCTGGCTACACCTTC
CDR3aa: CASRTGGSGYTF
j_gene: TRBJ1-2
d_gene: TRBD1
v_gene: TRBV3-1
abundance: many

CDR3nt: TGTGCCAGCAGAAGTCAATACTCCTACGAGCAGTACTTC
CDR3aa: CASRSQYSYEQYF
j_gene: TRBJ2-7
d_gene: -
v_gene: TRBV6-1
abundance: -

CDR3nt: TGTGCCTGGAACCCGACAGGATCGAACTATGGCTACACCTTC
CDR3aa: CAWNPTGSNYGYTF
j_gene: TRBJ1-2
d_gene: -
v_gene: TRBV30
abundance: -

CDR3nt: TGCAGTGCGTACCCCTCGTGGGCGGGAGACTCCTACGAGCAGTACTTC
CDR3aa: CSAYPSWAGDSYEQYF
j_gene: TRBJ2-7
d_gene: TRBD2
v_gene: TRBV20-1
abundance: -

CDR3nt: TGTGCCTGGAGTATGACTAGCGGGGGGTACAATGAGCAGTTCTTC
CDR3aa: CAWSMTSGGYNEQFF
j_gene: TRBJ2-1
d_gene: TRBD2
v_gene: TRBV30
abundance: many

CDR3nt: TGTGCCACCGCAGCTATTCGACAGCCCTACGAGCAGTACTTC
CDR3aa: CATAAIRQPYEQYF
j_gene: TRBJ2-7
d_gene: -
v_gene: TRBV15
abundance: -

CDR3nt: TGTGCCACCAGCAGGTTGGGAGGGGGACTGGAGACCCAGTACTTC
CDR3aa: CATSRLGGGLETQYF
j_gene: TRBJ2-5
d_gene: -
v_gene: TRBV15
abundance: -

CDR3nt: TGTGCCTCCCGGGGGCAGGGGGACTCCTACGAGCAGTACTTC
CDR3aa: CASRGQGDSYEQYF
j_gene: TRBJ2-7
d_gene: -
v_gene: TRBV15
abundance: -

CDR3nt: TGTGCCAGCACCCCGACAGGTTTGAACACTGAAGCTTTCTTT
CDR3aa: CASTPTGLNTEAFF
j_gene: TRBJ1-1
d_gene: -
v_gene: TRBV6-1
abundance: many

CDR3nt: TGCGCCAGCAGCCAAACCAGGACAGGGATCAGCAATCAGCCCCAGCATTTT
CDR3aa: CASSQTRTGISNQPQHF
j_gene: TRBJ1-5
d_gene: TRBD1
v_gene: TRBV4-1
abundance: many

CDR3nt: TGTGCCTGGTTTCAGGGAATCTATGGCTACACCTTC
CDR3aa: CAWFQGIYGYTF
j_gene: TRBJ1-2
d_gene: -
v_gene: TRBV30
abundance: -

CDR3nt: TGTGCCAGCAGGAGCACAGGGGGTGAGACCCAGTACTTC
CDR3aa: CASRSTGGETQYF
j_gene: TRBJ2-5
d_gene: TRBD1
v_gene: TRBV12-3/TRBV12-4
abundance: -

CDR3nt: TGTGCCAGCAGCACCAGACAGCTAGCCAAAAACATTCAGTACTTC
CDR3aa: CASSTRQLAKNIQYF
j_gene: TRBJ2-4
d_gene: -
v_gene: TRBV5-8
abundance: many

CDR3nt: TGTGCCAGCAGTTCCCTCCAGGACTATGGCTACACCTTC
CDR3aa: CASSSLQDYGYTF
j_gene: TRBJ1-2
d_gene: -
v_gene: TRBV28
abundance: -

CDR3nt: TGTGCCAGCAGCTTAGTTCGAGGTCCCTCGGGGGAGCTGTTTTTT
CDR3aa: CASSLVRGPSGELFF
j_gene: TRBJ2-2
d_gene: -
v_gene: TRBV7-8
abundance: many

CDR3nt: TGTGCCAGCAGCTTAGGTGGGGATCTCACTGAAGCTTTCTTT
CDR3aa: CASSLGGDLTEAFF
j_gene: TRBJ1-1
d_gene: -
v_gene: TRBV7-2
abundance: many